This T cell receptor beta chain was found in a study of healthy donors' naive CD4 and CD8 T cells. Germline assignment: CDR1 SGHAT and CDR2 FQNNGV. This CDR3 comprises 15 residues. Trimming shortened V by 3 bases and J by 2 bases, and 12 bases separated the two germline ends. TCR libraries were built from about 500 ng of total RNA by linear amplification. Each CDR3 protein is one row after TCRdb ran MiXCR on the reads. The sample lists 180,000 or so distinct CDR3 sequences, around 70% occurring once. The V and J genes are TRBV11-2 and TRBJ2-3; D uncertain. The sequence was collected from a pool of human donors in good health; the sample pools cells from several healthy donors. The sample was naive CD4+ and CD8+ T cells sorted from blood, pooled from several donors. For the CDR3, the DNA is TGTGCCAGCAGCTTGGATAGCACTCTCACAGATACGCAGTATTTT. This codes for CASSLDSTLTDTQYF.